The source of this T cell receptor beta chain is a study of CD8+ T cells in alopecia areata. Extracted RNA was reverse transcribed into cDNA, the sequencing template. Clones were sequenced by immunoSEQ multiplex PCR, and TCRdb holds only the in-frame ones, with some missing. The table includes under 250,000 clones, roughly three fifths detected once. The germline V and J ends were trimmed by 3 bases and 5 bases, with 13 bases remaining between them. The CDR3 is 15 amino acids. The V gene's germline CDR1 is LNHNV and CDR2 YYDKDF (reference sequence). PBMCs yielded sorted CD4+ and CD8+ T cells. This clone has only a few counts. The antigen is not known. Study-level results: Scalp sample data also include resident alphabeta T cells from normal skin. For lesional scalp, especially alopecia totalis/universalis, clonality was higher than in normal scalp.

Sequenced material: CD8+ T cells sorted from blood. The origin of this receptor is a human donor in good health. This rearrangement joins TRBV15 to TRBJ1-4; tentatively, D is TRBD1 (5 bases). CDR3 amino acids: CATSRGRGGNEKLFF. In DNA form, the CDR3 reads TGTGCCACCAGCAGGGGAAGGGGCGGGAATGAAAAACTGTTTTTT.